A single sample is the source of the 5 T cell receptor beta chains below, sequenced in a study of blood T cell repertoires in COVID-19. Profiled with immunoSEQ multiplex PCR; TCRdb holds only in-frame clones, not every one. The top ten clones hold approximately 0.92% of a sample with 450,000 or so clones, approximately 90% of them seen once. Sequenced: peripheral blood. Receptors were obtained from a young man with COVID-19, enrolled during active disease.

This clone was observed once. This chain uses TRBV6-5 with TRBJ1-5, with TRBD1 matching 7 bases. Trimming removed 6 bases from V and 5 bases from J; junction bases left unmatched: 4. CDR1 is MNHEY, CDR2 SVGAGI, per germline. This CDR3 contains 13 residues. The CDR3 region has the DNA TGTGCCAGCAGCCTCGACAGGGATCAGCCCCAGCATTTT. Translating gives CASSLDRDQPQHF.

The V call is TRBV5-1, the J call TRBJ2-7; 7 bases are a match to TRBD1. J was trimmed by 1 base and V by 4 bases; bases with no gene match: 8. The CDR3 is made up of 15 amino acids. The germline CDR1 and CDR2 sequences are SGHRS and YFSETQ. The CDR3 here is CASSPGTELSYEQYF. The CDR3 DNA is TGCGCCAGCAGCCCCGGGACAGAACTTTCCTACGAGCAGTACTTC.

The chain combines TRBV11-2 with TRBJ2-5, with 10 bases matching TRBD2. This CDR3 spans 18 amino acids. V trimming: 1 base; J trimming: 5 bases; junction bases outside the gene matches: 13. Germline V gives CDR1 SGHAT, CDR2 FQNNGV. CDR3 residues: CASSLGLAGDGGKETQYF. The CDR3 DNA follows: TGTGCCAGCAGCTTAGGGCTAGCGGGGGACGGTGGTAAGGAGACCCAGTACTTC.

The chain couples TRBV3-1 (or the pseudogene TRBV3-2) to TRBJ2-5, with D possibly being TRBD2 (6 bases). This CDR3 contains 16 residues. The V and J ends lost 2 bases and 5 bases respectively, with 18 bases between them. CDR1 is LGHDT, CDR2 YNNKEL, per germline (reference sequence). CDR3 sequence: CASSQRGYGGWETQYF. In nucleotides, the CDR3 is TGTGCCAGCAGCCAAAGAGGTTATGGGGGGTGGGAGACCCAGTACTTC.

The CDR3 nucleotides read TGTGCCAGCATTCCCGGGGCAGGGGGCCACGAGCAGTACTTC. Translation: CASIPGAGGHEQYF. This chain links TRBV2 with TRBJ2-7; 8 bases match TRBD1. The length of the CDR3 is 14 residues. Losses at the gene ends were 7 bases for V and 5 bases for J; bases not matched to a gene: 10. In germline, CDR1 is SNHLY, CDR2 FYNNEI.